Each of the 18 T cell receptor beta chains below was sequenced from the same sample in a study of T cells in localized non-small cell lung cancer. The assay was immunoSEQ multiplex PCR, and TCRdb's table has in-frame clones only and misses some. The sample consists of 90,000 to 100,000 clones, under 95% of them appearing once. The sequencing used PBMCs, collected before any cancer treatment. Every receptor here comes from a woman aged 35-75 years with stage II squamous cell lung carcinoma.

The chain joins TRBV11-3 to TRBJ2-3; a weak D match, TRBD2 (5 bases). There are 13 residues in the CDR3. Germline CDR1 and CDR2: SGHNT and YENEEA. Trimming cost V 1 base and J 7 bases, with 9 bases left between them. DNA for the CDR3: TGTGCCAGCAGCTTAGGGCCCGGGAATACGCAGTATTTT. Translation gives CASSLGPGNTQYF.

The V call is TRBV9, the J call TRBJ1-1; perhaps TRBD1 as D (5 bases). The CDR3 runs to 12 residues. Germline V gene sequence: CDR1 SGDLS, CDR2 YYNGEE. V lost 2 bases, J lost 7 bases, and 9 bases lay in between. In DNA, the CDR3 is TGTGCCAGCAGCGTGGGGGTCGGTGAAGCTTTCTTT. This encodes CASSVGVGEAFF.

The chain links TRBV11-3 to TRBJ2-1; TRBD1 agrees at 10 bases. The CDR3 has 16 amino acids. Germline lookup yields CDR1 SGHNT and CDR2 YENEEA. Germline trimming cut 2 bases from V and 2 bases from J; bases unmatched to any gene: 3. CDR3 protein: CASSLSGTGAYNEQFF. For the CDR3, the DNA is TGTGCCAGCAGCTTATCCGGGACAGGGGCCTACAATGAGCAGTTCTTC.

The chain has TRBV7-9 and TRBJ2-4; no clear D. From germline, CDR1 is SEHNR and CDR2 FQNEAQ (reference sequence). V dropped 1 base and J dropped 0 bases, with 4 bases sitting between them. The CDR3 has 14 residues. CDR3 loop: CASSLGIAKNIQYF. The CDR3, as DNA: TGTGCCAGCAGCTTAGGCATAGCCAAAAACATTCAGTACTTC.

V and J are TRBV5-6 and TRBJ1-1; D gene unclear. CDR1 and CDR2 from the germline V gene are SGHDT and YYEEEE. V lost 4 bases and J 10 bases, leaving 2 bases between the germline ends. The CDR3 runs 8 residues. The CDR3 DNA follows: TGTGCCAGCAGCCGAGCTTTCTTT. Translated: CASSRAFF.

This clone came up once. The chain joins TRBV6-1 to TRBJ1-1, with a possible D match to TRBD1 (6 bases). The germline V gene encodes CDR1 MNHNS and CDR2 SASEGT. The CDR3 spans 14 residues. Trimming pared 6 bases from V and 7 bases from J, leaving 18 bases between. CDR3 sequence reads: CASRELRGTLEAFF. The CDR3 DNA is TGTGCCAGCAGGGAACTGAGGGGGACCCTTGAAGCTTTCTTT.

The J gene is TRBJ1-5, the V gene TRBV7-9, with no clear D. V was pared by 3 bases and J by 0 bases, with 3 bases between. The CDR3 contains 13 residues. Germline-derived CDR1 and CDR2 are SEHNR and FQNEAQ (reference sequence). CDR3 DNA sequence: TGTGCCAGCAGCTTGGCTAGCAATCAGCCCCAGCATTTT. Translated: CASSLASNQPQHF.

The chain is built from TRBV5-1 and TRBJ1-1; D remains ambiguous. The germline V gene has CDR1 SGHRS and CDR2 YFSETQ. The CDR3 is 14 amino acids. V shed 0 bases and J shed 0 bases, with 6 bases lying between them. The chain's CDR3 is CASSLGRVNTEAFF. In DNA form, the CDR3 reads TGCGCCAGCAGCTTGGGTCGGGTGAACACTGAAGCTTTCTTT.

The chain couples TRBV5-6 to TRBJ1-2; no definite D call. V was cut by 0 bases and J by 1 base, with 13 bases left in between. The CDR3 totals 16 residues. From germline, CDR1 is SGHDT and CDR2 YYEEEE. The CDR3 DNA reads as TGTGCCAGCAGCTTGGAAGTGACGGAATTTAACTATGGCTACACCTTC. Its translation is CASSLEVTEFNYGYTF.

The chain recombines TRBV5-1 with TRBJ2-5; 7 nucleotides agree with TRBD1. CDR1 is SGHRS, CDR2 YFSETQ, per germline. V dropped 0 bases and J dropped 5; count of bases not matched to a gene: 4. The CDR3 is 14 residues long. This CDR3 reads CASSLGQGRETQYF. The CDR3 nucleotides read TGCGCCAGCAGCTTGGGACAGGGCAGGGAGACCCAGTACTTC.

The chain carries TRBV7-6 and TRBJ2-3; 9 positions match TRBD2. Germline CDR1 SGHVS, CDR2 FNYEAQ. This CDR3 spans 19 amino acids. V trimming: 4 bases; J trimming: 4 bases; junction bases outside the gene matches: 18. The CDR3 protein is CASSSTLSGSLGGPDTQYF. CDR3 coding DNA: TGTGCCAGCAGCTCAACCCTTAGCGGGAGTTTGGGGGGCCCAGATACGCAGTATTTT.

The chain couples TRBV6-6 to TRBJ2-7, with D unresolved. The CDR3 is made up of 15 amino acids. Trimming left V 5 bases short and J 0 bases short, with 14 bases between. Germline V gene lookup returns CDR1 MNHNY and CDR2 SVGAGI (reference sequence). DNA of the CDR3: TGTGCCAGCAGTGATAGACGGAAGGTCTCCTACGAGCAGTACTTC. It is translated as CASSDRRKVSYEQYF.

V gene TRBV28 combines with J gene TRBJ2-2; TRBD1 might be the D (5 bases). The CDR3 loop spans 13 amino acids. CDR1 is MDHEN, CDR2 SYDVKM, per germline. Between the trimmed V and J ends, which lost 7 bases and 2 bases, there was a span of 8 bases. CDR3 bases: TGTGCCAGCATTAGGGGCAACACCGGGGAGCTGTTTTTT. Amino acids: CASIRGNTGELFF. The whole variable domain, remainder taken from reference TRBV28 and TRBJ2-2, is DVKVTQSSRYLVKRTGEKVFLECVQDMDHENMFWYRQDPGLGLRLIYFSYDVKMKEKGDIPEGYSVSREKKERFSLILESASTNQTSMYLCASIRGNTGELFFGEGSRLTVL.

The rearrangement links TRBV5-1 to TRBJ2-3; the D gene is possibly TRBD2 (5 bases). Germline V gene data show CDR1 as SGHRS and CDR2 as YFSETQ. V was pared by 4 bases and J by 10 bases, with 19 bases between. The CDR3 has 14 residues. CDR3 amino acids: CASSLTFNQDSQYF. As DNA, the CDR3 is TGCGCCAGCAGCCTCACTTTCAATCAGGACTCGCAGTATTTT.

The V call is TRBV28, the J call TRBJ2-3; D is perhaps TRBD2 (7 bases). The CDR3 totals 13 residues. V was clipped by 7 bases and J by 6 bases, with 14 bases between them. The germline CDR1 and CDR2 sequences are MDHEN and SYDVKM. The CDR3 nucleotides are TGTGCCAGCACACGGGCGGGGGCTGATACGCAGTATTTT. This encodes CASTRAGADTQYF. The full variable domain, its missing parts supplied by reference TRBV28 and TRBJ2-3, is DVKVTQSSRYLVKRTGEKVFLECVQDMDHENMFWYRQDPGLGLRLIYFSYDVKMKEKGDIPEGYSVSREKKERFSLILESASTNQTSMYLCASTRAGADTQYFGPGTRLTVL.

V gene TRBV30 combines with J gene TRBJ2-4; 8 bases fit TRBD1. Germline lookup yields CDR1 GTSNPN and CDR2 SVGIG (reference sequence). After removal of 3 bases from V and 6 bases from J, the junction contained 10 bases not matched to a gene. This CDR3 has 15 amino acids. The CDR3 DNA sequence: TGTGCCTGGAGAGGGGTGGACAGGGTGGTAAACATTCAGTACTTC. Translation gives CAWRGVDRVVNIQYF.

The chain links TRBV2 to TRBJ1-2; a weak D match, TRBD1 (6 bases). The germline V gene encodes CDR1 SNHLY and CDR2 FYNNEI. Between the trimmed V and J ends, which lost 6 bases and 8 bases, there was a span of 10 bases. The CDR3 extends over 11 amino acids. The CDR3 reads CASRGGGGYTF. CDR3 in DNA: TGTGCCAGCAGGGGGGGCGGAGGCTACACCTTC.

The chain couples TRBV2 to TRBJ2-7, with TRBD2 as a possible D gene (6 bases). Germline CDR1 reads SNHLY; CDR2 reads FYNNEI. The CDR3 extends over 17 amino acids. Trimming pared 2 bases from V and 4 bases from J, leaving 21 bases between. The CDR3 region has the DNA TGTGCCAGCAGTGAAACCCAAAGTGGGAGGAGGAGTTACGAGCAGTACTTC. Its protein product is CASSETQSGRRSYEQYF.